This passage covers 30 T cell receptor beta chains from one sample sequenced in a study of blood T cell repertoires in COVID-19. TCRdb's table, derived via immunoSEQ multiplex PCR, lists solely in-frame clones and lacks some. The data hold around 270,000 clones, with around 88% observed a single time. The material sequenced was peripheral blood. These receptors were obtained from a man between 25 and 39 years old with active or convalescent COVID-19.

The chain joins TRBV3-1 (or the pseudogene TRBV3-2) to TRBJ2-5; 8 positions match TRBD2. Per the germline V gene, CDR1 is LGHDT and CDR2 is YNNKEL (reference sequence). The V segment lost 4 bases and the J segment 3 bases; nucleotides outside the gene matches: 19. This CDR3 is built from 19 residues. CDR3 sequence reads: CASSPRGGGTQKPKETQYF. CDR3 coding DNA: TGTGCCAGCAGCCCCCGGGGCGGGGGGACCCAGAAACCGAAAGAGACCCAGTACTTC.

V and J are TRBV4-3 and TRBJ2-7; a possible D gene is TRBD2 (5 bases). The CDR3 length is 14 residues. Germline V CDR1 and CDR2: LGHNA, YSLEER. V shed 1 base and J shed 4 bases, with 11 bases lying between them. DNA for the CDR3: TGCGCCAGCAGCCAAGGGAGGATGGGTTACGAGCAGTACTTC. This encodes CASSQGRMGYEQYF.

V and J are TRBV6-1 and TRBJ1-2; TRBD1 aligns across 9 bases. Trimming cost V 3 bases and J 8 bases; bases outside gene matches: 13. The CDR3 runs 16 residues. Germline CDR1 and CDR2: MNHNS and SASEGT. CDR3 coding DNA: TGTGCCAGCAGTGAGCCTATCGGACAGGGGTTTTCGGGCTACACCTTC. Translation gives CASSEPIGQGFSGYTF.

The rearrangement uses TRBV5-1 and TRBJ2-2, with 7 nucleotides matching TRBD1. V gave up 7 bases and J gave up 0 bases; unmatched junction bases: 9. This CDR3 has 16 amino acids. CDR1 and CDR2 (germline): SGHRS, YFSETQ. CDR3 protein: CASVGNDRANTGELFF. In DNA, the CDR3 is TGCGCCAGCGTTGGGAATGACAGGGCGAACACCGGGGAGCTGTTTTTT.

This sequence joins TRBV29-1 and TRBJ2-1; D perhaps matches TRBD1 (6 bases). Trimming shortened V by 7 bases and J by 4 bases, and 14 bases separated the two germline ends. The CDR3 runs 13 residues. Germline V lookup: CDR1 SQVTM, CDR2 ANQGSEA. CDR3 DNA sequence: TGCAGCGCCCGGACAGCCAGATACAATGAGCAGTTCTTC. It yields the protein CSARTARYNEQFF.

The chain has TRBV7-9 and TRBJ1-2; D gene uncertain. Looked up from germline, CDR1 is SEHNR and CDR2 is FQNEAQ (reference sequence). CDR3 length: 14 residues. The V end was cut by 4 bases, the J end by 3 bases, with 12 bases between. CDR3: CASSSPTTYYGYTF. DNA of the CDR3: TGTGCCAGCAGCTCCCCGACAACATACTATGGCTACACCTTC.

V usage is TRBV11-3 and J usage is TRBJ2-2; D is possibly TRBD1 (6 bases). This CDR3 comprises 15 residues. The germline V and J ends were trimmed by 5 bases and 1 base, with 11 bases remaining between them. Looked up from germline, CDR1 is SGHNT and CDR2 is YENEEA. CDR3 DNA: TGTGCCAGCAGCCAAGGGGGTGGGAACACCGGGGAGCTGTTTTTT. The encoded protein is CASSQGGGNTGELFF.

CDR3 loop: CASSLARNTEAFF. The CDR3 DNA follows: TGTGCCAGCAGCCTAGCAAGGAACACTGAAGCTTTCTTT. V usage is TRBV4-2 and J usage is TRBJ1-1; D gene ambiguous. CDR3 size: 13 residues. Germline CDR1 and CDR2: LGHNA and YNFKEQ. Trimming removed 4 bases from V and 1 base from J, with 7 bases in between.

The genes are TRBV4-3 and TRBJ1-2, with D uncertain. Germline-derived CDR1 and CDR2 are LGHNA and YSLEER. Between the trimmed V and J ends, which lost 0 bases and 4 bases, there was a span of 15 bases. The CDR3 covers 16 residues. CDR3 residues: CASSQDTGITIYGYTF. Here the CDR3 DNA reads TGCGCCAGCAGCCAAGATACGGGGATCACCATCTATGGCTACACCTTC.

The CDR3 region has the DNA TGTGCCAGCAGTTCACCAGGGGCCACCGGGGAGCTGTTTTTT. Translating gives CASSSPGATGELFF. V is TRBV7-9 and J is TRBJ2-2; TRBD1 is a possible D gene (6 bases). The CDR3 runs 14 residues. Per germline, CDR1 SEHNR and CDR2 FQNEAQ (reference sequence). V was cut by 6 bases and J by 4 bases, with 12 bases left in between.

Comment on this clone: At one end, the junction sequence differs from germline, possibly due to a read error. The chain carries TRBV11-2 and TRBJ2-3; TRBD1 aligns across 11 bases. The V gene's germline CDR1 is SGHAT and CDR2 FQNNGV. The CDR3 has 16 residues. CDR3 region: CASSLGQGVFADAQYF. CDR3 DNA sequence: TGTGCCAGCAGCTTGGGACAGGGGGTTTTCGCAGATGCGCAGTATTTT.

The chain recombines TRBV6-5 with TRBJ1-1; TRBD1 matches 8 bases. Per germline, CDR1 MNHEY and CDR2 SVGAGI. This CDR3 has 13 residues. The V segment lost 4 bases and the J segment 10 bases; nucleotides outside the gene matches: 8. The CDR3 coding sequence is TGTGCCAGCAGTTTAGACAGGGGACGGGGAGCTTTCTTT. This gives the protein CASSLDRGRGAFF.

The rearrangement joins TRBV5-1 to TRBJ1-1; 8 bases agree with TRBD1. V lost 4 bases, J lost 1 base, and 6 bases stayed unmatched. The germline gives CDR1 SGHRS, CDR2 YFSETQ. The CDR3 consists of 15 residues. The CDR3 region has the DNA TGCGCCAGCAGCCCCCGACAGGGGACGAACACTGAAGCTTTCTTT. Translated: CASSPRQGTNTEAFF.

In regard to this clone: One junction end disagrees with the germline gene, perhaps due to a read error. The chain is built from TRBV5-4 and TRBJ2-3, with 9 bases matching TRBD1. The CDR3 is 12 amino acids. CDR1 and CDR2 from the germline V gene are SGHNT and YYREEE (reference sequence). Here the CDR3 DNA reads TGCGACAGGGGGACTAGCACAGATACGCAGTATTTT. Translated: CDRGTSTDTQYF.

The CDR3: CAWSLVGYTPVTDTQYF. The DNA for the CDR3 is TGTGCCTGGAGCCTCGTTGGTTATACCCCGGTCACAGATACGCAGTATTTT. The chain couples TRBV30 to TRBJ2-3; no reliable D call. This CDR3 contains 17 residues. Per the germline V gene, CDR1 is GTSNPN and CDR2 is SVGIG (reference sequence). The germline V and J ends were trimmed by 3 bases and 2 bases, with 21 bases remaining between them.

The V call is TRBV2, the J call TRBJ1-2; 8 bases match TRBD1. The germline gives CDR1 SNHLY, CDR2 FYNNEI. This CDR3 is 13 amino acids long. With V trimmed by 6 bases and J by 8 bases, 8 bases remained unmatched. The CDR3 reads CASRDGTGRGYTF. Written as DNA, the CDR3 is TGTGCCAGCAGGGACGGGACAGGAAGAGGCTACACCTTC.

The V gene is TRBV9, the J gene TRBJ1-5; 7 nucleotides match TRBD1. The CDR3 runs to 14 residues. With 4 bases clipped from V and 3 bases from J, the junction kept 4 bases outside the gene matches. Germline CDR1 SGDLS, CDR2 YYNGEE. The CDR3 nucleotides read TGTGCCAGCAGCAAAGGGACAGACAATCAGCCCCAGCATTTT. Translating gives CASSKGTDNQPQHF.

The chain employs TRBV4-3 and TRBJ2-7; 7 bases line up with TRBD1. The J segment lost 2 bases and the V segment lost 0 bases, leaving 4 bases of the junction unmatched. This CDR3 has 15 amino acids. The germline V gene encodes CDR1 LGHNA and CDR2 YSLEER. CDR3 residues: CASSQEPDRAYEQYF. The CDR3, as DNA: TGCGCCAGCAGCCAAGAACCTGACAGGGCCTACGAGCAGTACTTC.

The chain is built from TRBV6-5 and TRBJ1-3; no clear D. Deletions cut 8 bases from V and 3 bases from J, with 8 bases between. Germline V gene sequence: CDR1 MNHEY, CDR2 SVGAGI. The CDR3 runs to 12 residues. CDR3 residues: CASGHHGNTIYF. DNA for the CDR3: TGTGCCAGCGGGCATCATGGAAACACCATATATTTT.

The sample holds a few counts of this clone. The chain is built from TRBV25-1 and TRBJ1-1; 7 nucleotides match TRBD1. Per germline, CDR1 MGHDK and CDR2 SYGVNS. V was pared by 5 bases and J by 1 base, with 4 bases of the junction left unmatched. This CDR3 comprises 14 residues. Written as DNA, the CDR3 is TGTGCCAGCAGTAAACAGGGGCAGAACACTGAAGCTTTCTTT. This encodes CASSKQGQNTEAFF.

The rearrangement links TRBV9 to TRBJ1-1; 7 bases match TRBD1. The CDR3 spans 15 residues. With V trimmed by 6 bases and J by 1 base, 9 bases remained unmatched. From germline, CDR1 is SGDLS and CDR2 YYNGEE. CDR3 in amino acids: CASTQGGRQNTEAFF. As DNA, the CDR3 is TGTGCCAGCACCCAGGGGGGCCGGCAGAACACTGAAGCTTTCTTT.

J is TRBJ2-1 and V is TRBV5-1; 10 bases are a match to TRBD2. V trimming: 1 base; J trimming: 3 bases; junction bases outside the gene matches: 1. CDR3 length: 15 amino acids. Per the germline V gene, CDR1 is SGHRS and CDR2 is YFSETQ. CDR3 loop: CASSLSSGGYNEQFF. CDR3 nucleotides: TGCGCCAGCAGCTTGTCTAGCGGGGGCTACAATGAGCAGTTCTTC.

V gene TRBV7-9 combines with J gene TRBJ2-3; 9 bases align to TRBD2. This CDR3 is built from 17 residues. CDR1 and CDR2 from the germline V gene are SEHNR and FQNEAQ (reference sequence). V was clipped by 5 bases and J by 0 bases; unmatched bases: 9. CDR3 sequence reads: CASSPAVLAGSTDTQYF. As DNA, the CDR3 is TGTGCCAGCAGCCCCGCGGTTCTAGCGGGAAGCACAGATACGCAGTATTTT.

The rearrangement joins TRBV28 to TRBJ2-7; 7 bases align to TRBD1. The CDR3 totals 13 residues. V was pared by 9 bases and J by 4 bases, with 9 bases of the junction left unmatched. Germline V gene sequence: CDR1 MDHEN, CDR2 SYDVKM. The CDR3 here is CASRPGQPYEQYF. Here the CDR3 DNA reads TGTGCCAGTAGACCGGGACAGCCTTACGAGCAGTACTTC. The full variable domain, rest sourced from reference TRBV28 and TRBJ2-7, is DVKVTQSSRYLVKRTGEKVFLECVQDMDHENMFWYRQDPGLGLRLIYFSYDVKMKEKGDIPEGYSVSREKKERFSLILESASTNQTSMYLCASRPGQPYEQYFGPGTRLTVT.

The V gene is TRBV19, the J gene TRBJ2-5; TRBD2 matches 8 bases. Germline V lookup: CDR1 LNHDA, CDR2 SQIVND (reference sequence). CDR3 length equals 14 residues. The V segment lost 8 bases and the J segment 3 bases; nucleotides outside the gene matches: 8. CDR3 nucleotide sequence: TGTGCCAGTCAAGGGCACGGGGGGGAAGAGACCCAGTACTTC. This sequence encodes CASQGHGGEETQYF.

The table lists this clone with a count of one. V and J are TRBV10-1 and TRBJ2-7; TRBD2 is a possible D gene (5 bases). Trimming pared 5 bases from V and 3 bases from J, leaving 11 bases between. Germline assignment: CDR1 WNHNN and CDR2 SYGVQD (reference sequence). CDR3 length: 13 residues. CDR3 nucleotide sequence: TGCGCCAGCAGTCCAGGACGGGACTACGAGCAGTACTTC. This gives the protein CASSPGRDYEQYF.

The chain recombines TRBV10-2 with TRBJ2-6; D remains unclear. The CDR3 totals 16 residues. Germline V lookup: CDR1 WSHSY, CDR2 SAAADI. V was trimmed by 4 bases and J by 0 bases, leaving 10 bases between them. CDR3 protein: CASSGPTSSGANVLTF. DNA of the CDR3: TGCGCCAGCAGTGGCCCGACTTCCTCTGGGGCCAACGTCCTGACTTTC.

The V gene is TRBV6-5, the J gene TRBJ1-1; TRBD1 matches at 8 bases. The germline V gene has CDR1 MNHEY and CDR2 SVGAGI. The V segment lost 6 bases and the J segment 6 bases; nucleotides outside the gene matches: 9. CDR3 length equals 14 residues. The chain's CDR3 is CASSPWDRSPEAFF. The CDR3 DNA follows: TGTGCCAGCAGCCCCTGGGACAGGTCCCCTGAAGCTTTCTTT.

V gene TRBV2 combines with J gene TRBJ2-5; 10 positions match TRBD2. The CDR3 is 16 amino acids. Germline V lookup: CDR1 SNHLY, CDR2 FYNNEI. The V gene end was trimmed by 6 bases and the J gene end by 2 bases; junction bases not matched to a gene: 9. The CDR3 nucleotides read TGTGCCAGCAGGGGGTACCTAGCGGGGGATCAAGAGACCCAGTACTTC. Its translation: CASRGYLAGDQETQYF.

This clone was counted once. The chain couples TRBV4-1 to TRBJ1-6; possibly TRBD1 for D (5 bases). Trimming shortened V by 0 bases and J by 7 bases, and 13 bases separated the two germline ends. The CDR3 sequence is 16 residues long. Germline CDR1 and CDR2: MGHRA and YSYEKL. CDR3 sequence reads: CASSQDGFQGNSPLHF. For the CDR3, the DNA is TGCGCCAGCAGCCAAGACGGGTTTCAGGGAAATTCACCCCTCCACTTT.